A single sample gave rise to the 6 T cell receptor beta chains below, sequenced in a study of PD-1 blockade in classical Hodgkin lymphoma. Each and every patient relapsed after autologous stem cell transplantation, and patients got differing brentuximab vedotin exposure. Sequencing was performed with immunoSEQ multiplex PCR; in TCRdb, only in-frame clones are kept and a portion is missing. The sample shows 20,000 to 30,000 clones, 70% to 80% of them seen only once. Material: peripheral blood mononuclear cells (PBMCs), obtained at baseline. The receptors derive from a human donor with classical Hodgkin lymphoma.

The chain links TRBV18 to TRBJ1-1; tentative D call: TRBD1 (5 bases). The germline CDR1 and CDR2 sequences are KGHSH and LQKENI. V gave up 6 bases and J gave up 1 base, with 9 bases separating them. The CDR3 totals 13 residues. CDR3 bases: TGTGCCAGCTCGCTCGGACAGAACACTGAAGCTTTCTTT. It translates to CASSLGQNTEAFF.

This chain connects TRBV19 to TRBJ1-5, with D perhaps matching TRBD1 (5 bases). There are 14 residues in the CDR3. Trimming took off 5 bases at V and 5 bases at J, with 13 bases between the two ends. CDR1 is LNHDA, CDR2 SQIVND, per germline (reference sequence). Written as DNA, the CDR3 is TGTGCCAGTAGTGTACCGGGGCGCCATCAGCCCCAGCATTTT. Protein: CASSVPGRHQPQHF.

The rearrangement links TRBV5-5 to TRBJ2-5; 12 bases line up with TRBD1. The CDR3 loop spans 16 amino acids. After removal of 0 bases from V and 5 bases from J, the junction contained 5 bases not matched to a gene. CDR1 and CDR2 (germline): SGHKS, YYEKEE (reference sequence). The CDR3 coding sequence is TGTGCCAGCAGCTTGGTGGGACAGGGGGCGGGGGAGACCCAGTACTTC. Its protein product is CASSLVGQGAGETQYF. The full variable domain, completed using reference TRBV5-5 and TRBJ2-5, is DAGVTQSPTHLIKTRGQQVTLRCSPISGHKSVSWYQQVLGQGPQFIFQYYEKEERGRGNFPDRFSARQFPNYSSELNVNALLLGDSALYLCASSLVGQGAGETQYFGPGTRLLVL.

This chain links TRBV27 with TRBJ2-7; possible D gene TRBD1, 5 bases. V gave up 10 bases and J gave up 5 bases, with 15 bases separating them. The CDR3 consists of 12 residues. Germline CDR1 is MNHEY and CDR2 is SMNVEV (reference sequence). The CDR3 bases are TGTGCCACCCACCGACAGCCCAACGAGCAGTACTTC. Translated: CATHRQPNEQYF.

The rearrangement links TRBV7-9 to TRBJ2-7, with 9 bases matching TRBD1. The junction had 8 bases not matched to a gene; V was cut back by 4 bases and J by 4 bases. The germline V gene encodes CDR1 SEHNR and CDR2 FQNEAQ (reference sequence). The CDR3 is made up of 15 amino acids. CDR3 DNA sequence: TGTGCCAGCAGCTCACAACAGGGGGCAGCATACGAGCAGTACTTC. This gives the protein CASSSQQGAAYEQYF.

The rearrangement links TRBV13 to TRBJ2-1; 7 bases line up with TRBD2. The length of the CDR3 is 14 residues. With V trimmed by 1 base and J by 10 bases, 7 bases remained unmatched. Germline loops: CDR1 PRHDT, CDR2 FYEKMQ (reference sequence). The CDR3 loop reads CASSLVSGGSEQFF. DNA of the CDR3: TGTGCCAGCAGCTTAGTTTCCGGGGGGAGCGAGCAGTTCTTC.